The rows below give T cell receptor beta chains drawn from one sample of a study of response to subunit inactivated influenza vaccine. TCRdb fed the RT-PCR reads into MiXCR, producing one record per CDR3 protein. The sample yields fewer than 700,000 distinct CDR3 sequences, about an eighth seen once. The material was PBMCs from blood, obtained roughly 45 days after vaccination. The receptors were gathered from a man aged 45 to 65 who received an inactivated influenza vaccine. Both conserved end residues are part of each CDR3. The order of the fields is D gene, V gene, J gene, clone size, CDR3 protein, CDR3 DNA. D genes are given only for firm matches. Not all rows give a size; the values are once, few, many and, for expanded clones, a class.

D gene: TRBD2
V gene: TRBV5-6
J gene: TRBJ2-5
clone size: .
CDR3 protein: CASSYGLAGSQETQYF
CDR3 DNA: TGTGCCAGCAGCTACGGACTAGCGGGGAGCCAAGAGACCCAGTACTTC

D gene: .
V gene: TRBV24-1
J gene: TRBJ2-2
clone size: .
CDR3 protein: CATSDYHTGELFF
CDR3 DNA: TGTGCCACCAGTGACTATCACACCGGGGAGCTGTTTTTT

D gene: TRBD2
V gene: TRBV5-1
J gene: TRBJ2-7
clone size: .
CDR3 protein: CASSDGTSGLLREQYF
CDR3 DNA: TGCGCCAGCAGCGACGGGACTAGCGGACTCCTCCGGGAGCAGTACTTC

D gene: TRBD1
V gene: TRBV27
J gene: TRBJ1-2
clone size: few
CDR3 protein: CASSLGTGFSNGYTF
CDR3 DNA: TGTGCCAGCAGTTTAGGGACAGGGTTCAGCAATGGCTACACCTTC

D gene: TRBD1
V gene: TRBV28
J gene: TRBJ1-5
clone size: .
CDR3 protein: CASSLSGTGGNQPQHF
CDR3 DNA: TGTGCCAGCAGTTTATCTGGGACAGGGGGCAATCAGCCCCAGCATTTT

D gene: TRBD1
V gene: TRBV7-9
J gene: TRBJ2-7
clone size: .
CDR3 protein: CASSDGQGGQREQYF
CDR3 DNA: TGTGCCAGCAGCGATGGACAGGGCGGACAGCGGGAGCAGTACTTC

D gene: .
V gene: TRBV20-1
J gene: TRBJ2-5
clone size: .
CDR3 protein: CSARDLISRRVPQETQYF
CDR3 DNA: TGCAGTGCTAGAGATCTAATCAGCCGGAGGGTACCACAAGAGACCCAGTACTTC

D gene: .
V gene: TRBV4-3
J gene: TRBJ2-2
clone size: .
CDR3 protein: CASSQAPQGMNTGELFF
CDR3 DNA: TGCGCCAGCAGCCAAGCTCCCCAGGGAATGAACACCGGGGAGCTGTTTTTT

D gene: TRBD1
V gene: TRBV28
J gene: TRBJ1-1
clone size: few
CDR3 protein: CAGVEDRVVNTEAFF
CDR3 DNA: TGTGCCGGGGTTGAGGACAGGGTGGTTAACACTGAAGCTTTCTTT

D gene: .
V gene: TRBV12-3/TRBV12-4
J gene: TRBJ2-2
clone size: many
CDR3 protein: CASSFGGAHTGELFF
CDR3 DNA: TGTGCCAGCAGTTTTGGGGGCGCGCACACCGGGGAGCTGTTTTTT

D gene: TRBD2
V gene: TRBV4-2
J gene: TRBJ2-7
clone size: few
CDR3 protein: CASSSTLAGTSYEQYF
CDR3 DNA: TGTGCCAGCAGCTCCACACTAGCGGGAACCTCCTACGAGCAGTACTTC

D gene: .
V gene: TRBV15
J gene: TRBJ1-4
clone size: few
CDR3 protein: CATSREGEKLFF
CDR3 DNA: TGTGCCACCAGCAGAGAGGGCGAAAAACTGTTTTTT

D gene: .
V gene: TRBV28
J gene: TRBJ2-1
clone size: .
CDR3 protein: CASRSVSSYNEQFF
CDR3 DNA: TGTGCCAGTCGATCGGTGAGCTCCTACAATGAGCAGTTCTTC

D gene: .
V gene: TRBV5-1
J gene: TRBJ2-1
clone size: few
CDR3 protein: CASHLGNRNSYNEQFF
CDR3 DNA: TGCGCCAGTCATCTAGGCAACCGAAACTCCTACAATGAGCAGTTCTTC

D gene: .
V gene: TRBV20-1
J gene: TRBJ1-5
clone size: many
CDR3 protein: CSASQGIYSNQPQHF
CDR3 DNA: TGCAGTGCTAGCCAGGGGATTTATAGCAATCAGCCCCAGCATTTT

D gene: .
V gene: TRBV6-2/TRBV6-3
J gene: TRBJ2-5
clone size: .
CDR3 protein: CASKQGPETQYF
CDR3 DNA: TGTGCCAGCAAACAGGGCCCAGAGACCCAGTACTTC

D gene: TRBD1
V gene: TRBV4-1
J gene: TRBJ2-7
clone size: .
CDR3 protein: CASSPTGRPYEQYF
CDR3 DNA: TGCGCCAGCAGCCCGACAGGGAGACCCTACGAGCAGTACTTC

D gene: .
V gene: TRBV28
J gene: TRBJ1-5
clone size: .
CDR3 protein: CASSLVPNSNQPQHF
CDR3 DNA: TGTGCCAGCAGTTTGGTCCCCAATAGCAATCAGCCCCAGCATTTT

D gene: .
V gene: TRBV27
J gene: TRBJ1-5
clone size: .
CDR3 protein: CASSLWGPEAGNQPQHF
CDR3 DNA: TGTGCCAGCAGTTTATGGGGCCCCGAAGCGGGCAATCAGCCCCAGCATTTT

D gene: .
V gene: TRBV7-9
J gene: TRBJ2-5
clone size: few
CDR3 protein: CASSRLGPKETQYF
CDR3 DNA: TGTGCCAGCAGCCGCCTAGGGCCCAAAGAGACCCAGTACTTC

D gene: .
V gene: TRBV5-1
J gene: TRBJ2-1
clone size: many
CDR3 protein: CASSFRPAEQFF
CDR3 DNA: TGCGCCAGCAGCTTCCGGCCGGCCGAGCAGTTCTTC

D gene: TRBD1
V gene: TRBV5-1
J gene: TRBJ2-5
clone size: many
CDR3 protein: CASSFGLGQGRRRETQYF
CDR3 DNA: TGCGCCAGCAGCTTCGGCCTAGGACAGGGCAGACGAAGGGAGACCCAGTACTTC

D gene: .
V gene: TRBV6-2/TRBV6-3
J gene: TRBJ1-5
clone size: few
CDR3 protein: CASRGGGNQPQHF
CDR3 DNA: TGTGCCAGCCGGGGGGGGGGCAATCAGCCCCAGCATTTT

D gene: .
V gene: TRBV25-1
J gene: TRBJ2-5
clone size: .
CDR3 protein: CASSELGGRIETQYF
CDR3 DNA: TGTGCCAGCAGTGAATTAGGGGGACGGATAGAGACCCAGTACTTC

D gene: TRBD2
V gene: TRBV7-2
J gene: TRBJ2-3
clone size: .
CDR3 protein: CASSPPSGGPQYF
CDR3 DNA: TGTGCCAGCAGCCCCCCTAGCGGAGGGCCGCAGTATTTT

D gene: .
V gene: TRBV12-3/TRBV12-4
J gene: TRBJ2-5
clone size: .
CDR3 protein: CASSFSVLETQYF
CDR3 DNA: TGTGCCAGCAGTTTTAGTGTGTTAGAGACCCAGTACTTC

D gene: .
V gene: TRBV10-3
J gene: TRBJ1-2
clone size: .
CDR3 protein: CAISELVGTNYGYTF
CDR3 DNA: TGTGCCATCAGTGAGTTGGTTGGAACCAACTATGGCTACACCTTC

D gene: .
V gene: TRBV4-3
J gene: TRBJ1-1
clone size: .
CDR3 protein: CASSHRHPNTEAFF
CDR3 DNA: TGCGCCAGCAGCCACAGGCATCCGAACACTGAAGCTTTCTTT

D gene: .
V gene: TRBV10-3
J gene: TRBJ2-5
clone size: few
CDR3 protein: CAISDGGQETQYF
CDR3 DNA: TGTGCCATCAGTGATGGGGGGCAAGAGACCCAGTACTTC

D gene: .
V gene: TRBV11-2
J gene: TRBJ2-7
clone size: .
CDR3 protein: CASSLGTVKTYEQYF
CDR3 DNA: TGTGCCAGCAGCCTTGGGACGGTCAAGACCTACGAGCAGTACTTC

D gene: .
V gene: TRBV6-2/TRBV6-3
J gene: TRBJ2-2
clone size: .
CDR3 protein: CASSFVIAGELFF
CDR3 DNA: TGTGCCAGCAGTTTCGTGATAGCCGGGGAGCTGTTTTTT

D gene: TRBD2
V gene: TRBV11-3
J gene: TRBJ2-1
clone size: few
CDR3 protein: CASSLSGGATYNEQFF
CDR3 DNA: TGTGCCAGCAGCCTTAGCGGGGGGGCGACCTACAATGAGCAGTTCTTC

D gene: .
V gene: TRBV20-1
J gene: TRBJ2-1
clone size: few
CDR3 protein: CSARDFNRDNEQFF
CDR3 DNA: TGCAGTGCTAGAGACTTTAACAGGGACAATGAGCAGTTCTTC

D gene: TRBD2
V gene: TRBV12-3/TRBV12-4
J gene: TRBJ2-7
clone size: few
CDR3 protein: CASSLLGAGTSGSFSYEQYF
CDR3 DNA: TGTGCCAGCAGTTTATTGGGGGCTGGGACTAGCGGGAGTTTTTCCTACGAGCAGTACTTC

D gene: .
V gene: TRBV12-3/TRBV12-4
J gene: TRBJ2-7
clone size: few
CDR3 protein: CASGNSDRRSYEQYF
CDR3 DNA: TGTGCCAGCGGTAACTCGGACAGACGGTCCTACGAGCAGTACTTC

D gene: TRBD2
V gene: TRBV20-1
J gene: TRBJ2-5
clone size: .
CDR3 protein: CSARSGRRLAGWETQYF
CDR3 DNA: TGCAGTGCTAGATCGGGGAGGCGACTAGCGGGGTGGGAGACCCAGTACTTC

D gene: .
V gene: TRBV7-2
J gene: TRBJ1-1
clone size: few
CDR3 protein: CASSLGIQNTEAFF
CDR3 DNA: TGTGCCAGCAGCTTAGGCATACAGAACACTGAAGCTTTCTTT

D gene: .
V gene: TRBV25-1
J gene: TRBJ2-2
clone size: few
CDR3 protein: CASSGQGQLTGELFF
CDR3 DNA: TGTGCCAGCAGCGGACAAGGGCAGCTCACCGGGGAGCTGTTTTTT

D gene: .
V gene: TRBV20-1
J gene: TRBJ2-7
clone size: few
CDR3 protein: CSASGQAPYEQYF
CDR3 DNA: TGCAGTGCTAGTGGGCAGGCCCCCTACGAGCAGTACTTC

D gene: TRBD1
V gene: TRBV20-1
J gene: TRBJ2-7
clone size: .
CDR3 protein: CSARQGAEWEQYF
CDR3 DNA: TGCAGTGCTCGACAGGGGGCTGAGTGGGAGCAGTACTTC

D gene: .
V gene: TRBV2
J gene: TRBJ2-5
clone size: many
CDR3 protein: CASNRLDETQYF
CDR3 DNA: TGTGCCAGCAATAGACTAGATGAGACCCAGTACTTC

D gene: .
V gene: TRBV24-1
J gene: TRBJ2-1
clone size: .
CDR3 protein: CATRDLGSPMAQFF
CDR3 DNA: TGTGCCACCAGAGATTTGGGCTCCCCGATGGCGCAGTTCTTC

D gene: TRBD1
V gene: TRBV28
J gene: TRBJ1-6
clone size: few
CDR3 protein: CASRRPGQVKNNSPLHF
CDR3 DNA: TGTGCCAGCAGAAGACCGGGACAGGTCAAGAATAATTCACCCCTCCACTTT

D gene: .
V gene: TRBV5-1
J gene: TRBJ2-4
clone size: once
CDR3 protein: CASSLAGAENIQYF
CDR3 DNA: TGCGCCAGCAGCTTGGCAGGGGCTGAAAACATTCAGTACTTC

D gene: TRBD1
V gene: TRBV15
J gene: TRBJ2-7
clone size: few
CDR3 protein: CATSSPGQLTYEQYF
CDR3 DNA: TGTGCCACCAGCAGTCCGGGACAGCTGACCTACGAGCAGTACTTC

D gene: .
V gene: TRBV2
J gene: TRBJ2-6
clone size: .
CDR3 protein: CASRQDRSGANVLTF
CDR3 DNA: TGTGCCAGCAGACAGGATCGCTCTGGGGCCAACGTCCTGACTTTC

D gene: TRBD2
V gene: TRBV12-3/TRBV12-4
J gene: TRBJ2-2
clone size: few
CDR3 protein: CASSFLAGGPWSGELFF
CDR3 DNA: TGTGCCAGCAGTTTCCTAGCGGGGGGCCCATGGTCCGGGGAGCTGTTTTTT

D gene: TRBD1
V gene: TRBV6-6
J gene: TRBJ2-3
clone size: many
CDR3 protein: CASSYGTGAIF
CDR3 DNA: TGTGCCAGCAGTTACGGGACAGGGGCTATCTTT

D gene: TRBD1
V gene: TRBV27
J gene: TRBJ2-7
clone size: few
CDR3 protein: CAGQGPTEQYF
CDR3 DNA: TGTGCCGGACAGGGACCTACGGAGCAGTACTTC

D gene: .
V gene: TRBV24-1
J gene: TRBJ2-3
clone size: .
CDR3 protein: CATSEEKGMPDTQYF
CDR3 DNA: TGTGCCACCAGTGAAGAAAAGGGGATGCCAGATACGCAGTATTTT

D gene: .
V gene: TRBV7-8
J gene: TRBJ2-1
clone size: few
CDR3 protein: CASSLQTGGGEQFF
CDR3 DNA: TGTGCCAGCAGCTTACAGACAGGCGGCGGGGAGCAGTTCTTC

D gene: .
V gene: TRBV12-3/TRBV12-4
J gene: TRBJ2-2
clone size: .
CDR3 protein: CASRRGETGELFF
CDR3 DNA: TGTGCCAGCAGGCGCGGGGAAACCGGGGAGCTGTTTTTT

D gene: .
V gene: TRBV5-1
J gene: TRBJ2-2
clone size: .
CDR3 protein: CASSVEEGELFF
CDR3 DNA: TGCGCCAGCAGCGTGGAGGAGGGGGAGCTGTTTTTT

D gene: .
V gene: TRBV20-1
J gene: TRBJ1-1
clone size: .
CDR3 protein: CSASGVQVMNTEAFF
CDR3 DNA: TGCAGTGCTAGTGGGGTACAGGTCATGAACACTGAAGCTTTCTTT

D gene: .
V gene: TRBV11-1
J gene: TRBJ2-7
clone size: .
CDR3 protein: CASSLAQGFLGEGPSEQYF
CDR3 DNA: TGTGCCAGCAGCTTGGCACAGGGATTTCTCGGGGAGGGACCTTCCGAGCAGTACTTC

D gene: TRBD2
V gene: TRBV20-1
J gene: TRBJ2-1
clone size: many
CDR3 protein: CSARRSSGSPVSYNEQFF
CDR3 DNA: TGCAGTGCTAGAAGGTCTAGCGGGAGTCCTGTCTCCTACAATGAGCAGTTCTTC

D gene: TRBD1
V gene: TRBV29-1
J gene: TRBJ2-2
clone size: few
CDR3 protein: CSVRTGGTGELFF
CDR3 DNA: TGCAGCGTCCGGACAGGGGGCACCGGGGAGCTGTTTTTT